The rows below give T cell receptor beta chains drawn from one sample of a study of blood T cell repertoires in COVID-19. The method was immunoSEQ multiplex PCR; TCRdb's version includes in-frame clones alone and lacks a portion of them. The sample shows approximately 460,000 clones, 89% of them seen only once. The sequenced material came from peripheral blood. All receptors come from a man aged 18 to 30 with COVID-19, enrolled during active disease. Each CDR3 is given with its conserved first and last residue. The D gene is left open where the match is weak. Only some rows state a clone size, as once, few, many or a class for expanded clones.

NA	few	TRBJ1-6	TRBV9	CASSVAQGRGGNSPLHF	TGTGCCAGCAGCGTAGCACAGGGAAGGGGTGGGAATTCACCCCTCCACTTT
NA	NA	TRBJ1-5	TRBV19	CASTLEAHQPQHF	TGTGCCAGTACCCTGGAGGCCCATCAGCCCCAGCATTTT
NA	NA	TRBJ1-2	TRBV29-1	CSVGGGGYTF	TGCAGCGTGGGCGGAGGGGGCTACACCTTC
TRBD1	NA	TRBJ2-6	TRBV19	CASSINRGSSGANVLTF	TGTGCCAGTAGTATCAACAGGGGGAGCTCTGGGGCCAACGTCCTGACTTTC
NA	NA	TRBJ2-7	TRBV11-2	CASSYGPTRDEQYF	TGTGCCAGCAGCTACGGACCTACGAGGGACGAGCAGTACTTC
TRBD2	once	TRBJ2-3	TRBV10-1	CASSDSGRTDTQYF	TGCGCCAGCAGTGATAGCGGGAGAACAGATACGCAGTATTTT
NA	NA	TRBJ2-3	TRBV12-3/TRBV12-4	CASLRGGKDTQYF	TGTGCCAGTTTAAGGGGTGGGAAGGATACGCAGTATTTT
TRBD2	few	TRBJ2-1	TRBV4-2	CASSHPGLAIAEQFF	TGTGCCAGCAGCCATCCGGGACTAGCGATCGCTGAGCAGTTCTTC
NA	few	TRBJ2-7	TRBV10-3	CAITAEEGYEQYF	TGTGCCATCACTGCGGAAGAAGGCTACGAGCAGTACTTC
TRBD1	NA	TRBJ2-7	TRBV11-3	CASSDFARDRNYEQYF	TGTGCCAGCAGCGACTTCGCCCGGGACAGAAATTACGAGCAGTACTTC
NA	NA	TRBJ2-5	TRBV12-3/TRBV12-4	CASSLQGPQYF	TGTGCCAGCAGCCTACAGGGTCCCCAGTACTTC
NA	NA	TRBJ2-3	TRBV27	CASSLFPTLDTQYF	TGTGCCAGCAGTTTATTCCCCACATTAGATACGCAGTATTTT
NA	NA	TRBJ1-1	TRBV9	CASSVDAGPQVTSEAFF	TGTGCCAGCAGCGTAGACGCAGGCCCTCAGGTTACATCCGAAGCTTTCTTT
NA	NA	TRBJ2-3	TRBV10-1	CASSVNIGGGNTQYF	TGCGCCAGCAGTGTGAATATCGGCGGGGGCAATACGCAGTATTTT
NA	NA	TRBJ1-4	TRBV7-2	CASSLFPVPNEKLFF	TGTGCCAGCAGCTTATTCCCAGTCCCTAATGAAAAACTGTTTTTT
NA	NA	TRBJ1-1	TRBV7-9	CASTILGGETEAFF	TGTGCCAGCACCATTCTTGGGGGGGAAACTGAAGCTTTCTTT
TRBD1	once	TRBJ2-7	TRBV6-1	CASSEHGRTGTISYEQYF	TGTGCCAGCAGTGAACATGGCCGGACAGGGACCATCTCCTACGAGCAGTACTTC
TRBD1	NA	TRBJ1-2	TRBV11-3	CASSPRTGDKSNYGYTF	TGTGCCAGCAGCCCACGGACAGGGGACAAATCTAACTATGGCTACACCTTC
TRBD2	NA	TRBJ2-1	TRBV6-1	CASSDRLAGGFNEQFF	TGTGCCAGCAGTGATAGACTAGCGGGGGGATTTAATGAGCAGTTCTTC
NA	NA	TRBJ2-1	TRBV11-3	CASSIQNEQFF	TGTGCCAGCAGCATACAGAATGAGCAGTTCTTC
TRBD2	NA	TRBJ2-2	TRBV27	CASDHSGKGTGELFF	TGTGCCAGCGATCATAGCGGGAAAGGCACCGGGGAGCTGTTTTTT
NA	once	TRBJ2-1	TRBV11-2	CASSFAGFSEQFF	TGTGCCAGCAGCTTCGCGGGGTTCAGTGAGCAGTTCTTC
NA	few	TRBJ1-3	TRBV2	CARQSGGNTIYF	TGTGCCAGACAAAGCGGCGGAAACACCATATATTTT
NA	NA	TRBJ2-1	TRBV5-6	CASSPEAFGRAYNEQFF	TGTGCCAGCAGCCCGGAGGCTTTCGGAAGAGCCTACAATGAGCAGTTCTTC